This entry lists 5 T cell receptor beta chains sequenced from one sample in a study of siplizumab effects on memory and regulatory T cells. Sequencing was performed with immunoSEQ multiplex PCR; in TCRdb, only in-frame clones are kept and a portion is missing. The sample holds tens of thousands of clones, approximately 88% seen once. The sequencing sample was made of Tregs sorted from blood. The source of these receptors is a human donor in good health.

V is TRBV29-1 and J is TRBJ1-2, with D possibly matching TRBD1 (5 bases). Trimming stripped 5 bases from V and 5 bases from J, with 21 bases between. The CDR3 runs 15 residues. Germline V lookup: CDR1 SQVTM, CDR2 ANQGSEA. For the CDR3, the DNA is TGCAGCGTTTCTATAGACAGAAGGGCCGGGTATGGCTACACCTTC. It specifies CSVSIDRRAGYGYTF. Filled out from reference TRBV29-1 and TRBJ1-2, the complete variable domain reads SAVISQKPSRDICQRGTSLTIQCQVDSQVTMMFWYRQQPGQSLTLIATANQGSEATYESGFVIDKFPISRPNLTFSTLTVSNMSPEDSSIYLCSVSIDRRAGYGYTFGSGTRLTVV.

The V and J genes are TRBV5-1 and TRBJ2-3, with 11 bases matching TRBD2. The V segment lost 3 bases and the J segment 5 bases; nucleotides outside the gene matches: 8. The V gene's germline CDR1 is SGHRS and CDR2 YFSETQ. This CDR3 region has 16 residues. CDR3: CASSWGSGTSGDTQYF. In DNA, the CDR3 is TGCGCCAGCAGCTGGGGTTCCGGGACTAGCGGAGATACGCAGTATTTT.

This clone appeared once. The genes are TRBV19 and TRBJ1-4; the D gene is possibly TRBD1 (5 bases). The CDR3 is made up of 15 amino acids. The germline CDR1 and CDR2 sequences are LNHDA and SQIVND (reference sequence). Trimming removed 7 bases from V and 2 bases from J, with 14 bases in between. CDR3 protein: CASTRFGATNEKLFF. The CDR3 bases are TGTGCCAGTACCCGATTCGGGGCGACTAATGAAAAACTGTTTTTT.

The chain employs TRBV7-8 and TRBJ2-5; D is ambiguous. This CDR3 comprises 14 residues. CDR1 and CDR2 from the germline V gene are SGHVS and FQNEAQ. V lost 3 bases, J lost 2 bases, and 10 bases lay in between. CDR3 loop: CASSLGLKQETQYF. CDR3 bases: TGTGCCAGCAGCTTGGGATTGAAGCAAGAGACCCAGTACTTC.

V usage is TRBV2 and J usage is TRBJ2-1, with 7 bases aligning to TRBD2. Trimming cost V 7 bases and J 3 bases; bases outside gene matches: 12. The germline gives CDR1 SNHLY, CDR2 FYNNEI. This CDR3 has 16 residues. The CDR3 sequence: CASITGLAAYYNEQFF. The CDR3 DNA reads as TGTGCCAGCATTACGGGGCTAGCGGCTTACTACAATGAGCAGTTCTTC.